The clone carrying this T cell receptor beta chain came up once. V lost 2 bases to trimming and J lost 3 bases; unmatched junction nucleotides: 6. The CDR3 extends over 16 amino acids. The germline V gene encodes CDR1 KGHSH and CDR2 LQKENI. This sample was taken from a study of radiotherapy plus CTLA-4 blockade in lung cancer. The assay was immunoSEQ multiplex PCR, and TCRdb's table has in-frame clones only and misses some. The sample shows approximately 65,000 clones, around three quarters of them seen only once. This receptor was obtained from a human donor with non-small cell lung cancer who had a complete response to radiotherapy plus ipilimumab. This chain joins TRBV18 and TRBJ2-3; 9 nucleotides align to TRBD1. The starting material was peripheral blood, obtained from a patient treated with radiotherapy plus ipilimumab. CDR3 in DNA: TGTGCCAGCTCACCAAAGAGGACAGGGGATACAGATACGCAGTATTTT. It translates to CASSPKRTGDTDTQYF.